Shown below are 12 T cell receptor beta chains from a single sample sequenced in a study of STAT3 mutations in large granular lymphocyte leukemia. Study-wide results and limits: Every T-LGLL patient had at least one immunodominant TCRbeta clonotype.

For these TCRs, the target antigens are not known. Here immunoSEQ multiplex PCR was the method, and the copy in TCRdb shows in-frame clones only, minus some. The data contain around 7,800 clones, 91% of them seen just once; the ten biggest clones take up more than 40%. The sample consisted of peripheral blood mononuclear cells. The receptors come from a man aged 50 to 60 with T-cell large granular lymphocyte leukemia. Some clones in this sample may be carry-over from other donors' samples.

The chain uses TRBV18 and TRBJ2-7; D possibly corresponds to TRBD1 (7 bases). V shed 0 bases and J shed 3 bases, with 15 bases lying between them. Germline CDR1 is KGHSH and CDR2 is LQKENI. There are 16 residues in the CDR3. The CDR3 reads CASSPPTRGEFYEQYF. The CDR3 DNA reads TGTGCCAGCTCACCACCGACCAGGGGGGAGTTCTACGAGCAGTACTTC.

The chain is built from TRBV7-9 and TRBJ2-1, with TRBD1 matching 7 bases. The CDR3 length is 14 residues. CDR1 is SEHNR, CDR2 FQNEAQ, per germline (reference sequence). Trimming cost V 1 base and J 8 bases; bases outside gene matches: 5. CDR3 bases: TGTGCCAGCAGCTTAGGGGTAGGGGGCGATGAGCAGTTCTTC. It codes for CASSLGVGGDEQFF.

This rearrangement joins TRBV28 to TRBJ2-7; TRBD2 aligns across 7 bases. V was clipped by 8 bases and J by 3 bases; unmatched bases: 10. Per the germline V gene, CDR1 is MDHEN and CDR2 is SYDVKM. The CDR3 loop spans 14 amino acids. In DNA, the CDR3 is TGTGCCAGCCTGGCGGGAGATTACGGCTACGAGCAGTACTTC. Its protein is CASLAGDYGYEQYF.

V usage is TRBV6-1 and J usage is TRBJ2-7; D possibly corresponds to TRBD1 (7 bases). The CDR3 loop spans 13 amino acids. Looked up from germline, CDR1 is MNHNS and CDR2 is SASEGT. Trimming removed 8 bases from V and 3 bases from J, with 14 bases in between. The DNA of the CDR3 is TGTGCCAGCGTTCAGGGGGGCCTCTACGAGCAGTACTTC. Its protein is CASVQGGLYEQYF.

The chain combines TRBV4-1 with TRBJ1-5; D remains unclear. CDR3 length: 17 amino acids. The germline V gene has CDR1 MGHRA and CDR2 YSYEKL. Trimming pared 0 bases from V and 0 bases from J, leaving 12 bases between. The CDR3 DNA reads TGCGCCAGCAGCCAAGAGAGGTTACGGGGTAGCAATCAGCCCCAGCATTTT. Its protein is CASSQERLRGSNQPQHF.

This chain links TRBV7-8 with TRBJ2-2, with 8 bases matching TRBD1. This CDR3 has 16 residues. Germline V gene lookup returns CDR1 SGHVS and CDR2 FQNEAQ. With V trimmed by 5 bases and J by 5 bases, 10 bases remained unmatched. The CDR3, as DNA: TGTGCCAGCAGCCAGGGGGCCCCTCGGGGAACCGGGGAGCTGTTTTTT. This sequence encodes CASSQGAPRGTGELFF.

V usage is TRBV19 and J usage is TRBJ2-7; a weak D match, TRBD1 (5 bases). Trimming shortened V by 4 bases and J by 4 bases, and 23 bases separated the two germline ends. Germline CDR1 LNHDA, CDR2 SQIVND (reference sequence). CDR3 length: 17 residues. In nucleotides, the CDR3 is TGTGCCAGTAGTAACCCCTTTTCGACAGAGTTTTTATACGAGCAGTACTTC. It codes for CASSNPFSTEFLYEQYF.

The chain carries TRBV5-1 and TRBJ1-2; a weak D match, TRBD1 (5 bases). V lost 6 bases, J lost 4 bases, and 13 bases lay in between. Germline V lookup: CDR1 SGHRS, CDR2 YFSETQ. This CDR3 is 13 amino acids long. CDR3 in amino acids: CASTPGHVYGYTF. DNA of the CDR3: TGCGCCAGCACCCCCGGACACGTCTATGGCTACACCTTC. The variable domain in full, completed from reference TRBV5-1 and TRBJ1-2, reads KAGVTQTPRYLIKTRGQQVTLSCSPISGHRSVSWYQQTPGQGLQFLFEYFSETQRNKGNFPGRFSGRQFSNSRSEMNVSTLELGDSALYLCASTPGHVYGYTFGSGTRLTVV.

V gene TRBV5-4 combines with J gene TRBJ1-2, with D hard to call. V gave up 5 bases and J gave up 2 bases, with 22 bases separating them. The CDR3 totals 17 residues. Per germline, CDR1 SGHNT and CDR2 YYREEE (reference sequence). The CDR3 is CASRQGWQPATNYGYTF. DNA for the CDR3: TGTGCCAGCAGGCAAGGCTGGCAGCCCGCAACCAACTATGGCTACACCTTC.

This chain links TRBV28 with TRBJ2-2, with D unclear. This CDR3 has 13 amino acids. V was cut by 2 bases and J by 6 bases, with 7 bases left in between. Germline V lookup: CDR1 MDHEN, CDR2 SYDVKM. The CDR3 DNA sequence: TGTGCCAGCAGTTTAGGTGGGGCCGGGGAGCTGTTTTTT. Its protein product is CASSLGGAGELFF.

The J gene is TRBJ2-1, the V gene TRBV6-1; D gene unclear. The germline CDR1 and CDR2 sequences are MNHNS and SASEGT. Deletions cut 3 bases from V and 10 bases from J, with 13 bases between. The CDR3 has 13 residues. The CDR3 region has the DNA TGTGCCAGCAGTGAGGTCCTTAGACTGGAGCAGTTCTTC. Protein product: CASSEVLRLEQFF.

The chain links TRBV4-1 to TRBJ2-6; D unresolved. Between the trimmed V and J ends, which lost 0 bases and 0 bases, there was a span of 9 bases. The CDR3 consists of 17 residues. Germline CDR1 reads MGHRA; CDR2 reads YSYEKL. CDR3 sequence (DNA): TGCGCCAGCAGCCAAGATGGTCAGCTCTCTGGGGCCAACGTCCTGACTTTC. It is translated as CASSQDGQLSGANVLTF.